This TCR beta chain is from a study of T cell changes during pregnancy in multiple sclerosis. Germline V gene data show CDR1 as SGHNT and CDR2 as YYREEE (reference sequence). The V end was cut by 4 bases, the J end by 2 bases, with 9 bases between. The CDR3 is 13 residues long. Assay used: immunoSEQ multiplex PCR; TCRdb lists only in-frame clones, some missing. Of around 110,000 clones listed, 85% to 95% are singletons. This receptor was identified in a female donor in good health, enrolled as a control in a pregnancy study. The gene calls are TRBV5-4 and TRBJ1-1, with a weak D call TRBD1 (5 bases). The sequencing used peripheral blood, collected in the third trimester of pregnancy. The chain's CDR3 is CASSQTANTEAFF. CDR3 nucleotides: TGTGCCAGCAGCCAGACAGCCAACACTGAAGCTTTCTTT. Complete variable domain (other parts from reference TRBV5-4 and TRBJ1-1): ETGVTQSPTHLIKTRGQQVTLRCSSQSGHNTVSWYQQALGQGPQFIFQYYREEENGRGNFPPRFSGLQFPNYSSELNVNALELDDSALYLCASSQTANTEAFFGQGTRLTVV.